Below, 19 T cell receptor beta chains from the same sample are listed, as sequenced in a study of CD8 T cells in ankylosing spondylitis. Study-wide findings and caveats: For ankylosing spondylitis blood, a TCR beta motif of several highly homologous variants appeared characteristic.

MiXCR, run by TCRdb on the 5' RACE reads, gives a single entry per CDR3 protein. The data show 750,000 to 850,000 distinct CDR3 sequences, with approximately 12% seen just once and about 0.5% held by the top ten. Antigens of these TCRs are unknown. Sequencing used blood, either unsorted or a sorted T cell fraction (not recorded which). Receptors originate from a male donor with ankylosing spondylitis.

The table lists this clonotype with a few counts. The rearrangement uses TRBV5-1 and TRBJ2-1; TRBD1 aligns across 9 bases. The CDR3 extends over 16 amino acids. J lost 6 bases, V lost 0 bases, and 7 bases had no gene match. The V gene's germline CDR1 is SGHRS and CDR2 YFSETQ. This chain's CDR3 is CASSLVPGTGTNEQFF. The CDR3 region has the DNA TGCGCCAGCAGCTTGGTCCCGGGGACAGGGACCAATGAGCAGTTCTTC.

This clonotype was seen only a few times. The chain carries TRBV6-5 and TRBJ2-1; 7 bases align to TRBD1. Germline V gives CDR1 MNHEY, CDR2 SVGAGI. The CDR3 is 13 residues long. The V and J ends lost 5 bases and 6 bases, in that order; junction bases with no gene match: 4. The CDR3 sequence is CASSHRGTNEQFF. The CDR3 nucleotides read TGTGCCAGCAGTCACAGGGGTACCAATGAGCAGTTCTTC.

This clonotype was seen only a few times. V and J are TRBV10-2 and TRBJ2-1; D is possibly TRBD1 (5 bases). Trimming took 3 bases from V and 3 from J, leaving 9 bases between them. The CDR3 has 14 residues. Germline CDR1 and CDR2: WSHSY and SAAADI. CDR3 coding DNA: TGCGCCAGCAGTGATCCAGGGAACTACAATGAGCAGTTCTTC. The encoded protein is CASSDPGNYNEQFF.

The table lists this clonotype with a few counts. The rearrangement uses TRBV7-3 and TRBJ2-3; possible D gene TRBD2, 6 bases. Per the germline V gene, CDR1 is SGHTA and CDR2 is FQGTGA. Trimming shortened V by 4 bases and J by 0 bases, and 11 bases separated the two germline ends. The length of the CDR3 is 15 residues. CDR3 sequence (DNA): TGTGCCAGCAGCTCGCGCGGGGCGAGCACAGATACGCAGTATTTT. It specifies CASSSRGASTDTQYF.

The chain is built from TRBV6-5 and TRBJ2-2; 8 bases align to TRBD1. Germline CDR1 reads MNHEY; CDR2 reads SVGAGI. V lost 3 bases, J lost 6 bases, and 3 bases stayed unmatched. This CDR3 spans 14 amino acids. In nucleotides, the CDR3 is TGTGCCAGCAGTTATCGACAGGGGCCCGGGGAGCTGTTTTTT. Amino acids: CASSYRQGPGELFF.

This clonotype was recorded a few times. This CDR3 reads CAIRQTANTEAFF. The DNA of the CDR3 is TGTGCCATCAGACAGACAGCGAACACTGAAGCTTTCTTT. This chain uses TRBV10-3 with TRBJ1-1; tentatively, D is TRBD1 (5 bases). Germline assignment: CDR1 ENHRY and CDR2 SYGVKD. CDR3 length: 13 amino acids. Deletions cut 6 bases from V and 1 base from J, with 9 bases between.

There are a few counts of this clonotype. V gene TRBV7-6 combines with J gene TRBJ2-5, with D perhaps matching TRBD2 (6 bases). V was shortened by 2 bases and J by 2 bases, with 12 bases between the two germline ends. Germline V gives CDR1 SGHVS, CDR2 FNYEAQ. This CDR3 contains 15 residues. The CDR3 spells CASSLSVGRQETQYF. CDR3 nucleotide sequence: TGTGCCAGCAGCTTAAGTGTAGGGAGGCAAGAGACCCAGTACTTC.

V and J are TRBV6-6 and TRBJ2-7; TRBD1 or TRBD2 may be the D gene (7 bases each). The germline V gene has CDR1 MNHNY and CDR2 SVGAGI (reference sequence). Trimming took 7 bases from V and 4 from J, leaving 11 bases between them. CDR3 length equals 12 residues. As DNA, the CDR3 is TGTGCCAGCACAGGGGGGGGTTACGAGCAGTACTTC. It translates to CASTGGGYEQYF.

This clonotype was detected only a few times. CDR3 in DNA: TGTGCCAGCGACGAAGCGGCAGACTCCTACGAGCAGTACTTC. This gives the protein CASDEAADSYEQYF. The gene calls are TRBV6-1 and TRBJ2-7, with TRBD2 as a possible D gene (5 bases). In germline, CDR1 is MNHNS, CDR2 SASEGT. The ends were cut back, 8 bases at V and 0 bases at J, with 14 bases in the middle. There are 14 residues in the CDR3.

This clonotype occurred many times. J is TRBJ2-5 and V is TRBV20-1; 11 nucleotides line up with TRBD2. The V segment lost 0 bases and the J segment 4 bases; nucleotides outside the gene matches: 4. Looked up from germline, CDR1 is DFQATT and CDR2 is SNEGSKA (reference sequence). CDR3 size: 15 residues. CDR3 bases: TGCAGTGCTAGAGATTGGCTAGCGGGGGGAGAGACCCAGTACTTC. This encodes CSARDWLAGGETQYF.

There are many counts of this clonotype. The CDR3 is CASGSSGRHYGYTF. In DNA form, the CDR3 reads TGTGCTAGTGGTTCGTCCGGCAGGCACTATGGCTACACCTTC. The gene calls are TRBV12-5 and TRBJ1-2, with D hard to call. This CDR3 is built from 14 residues. The germline V and J ends were trimmed by 4 bases and 3 bases, with 12 bases remaining between them. The germline gives CDR1 LGHNT, CDR2 FRNRAP.

This clonotype was seen a handful of times. The gene calls are TRBV7-9 and TRBJ2-3; 8 nucleotides align to TRBD2. CDR1 is SEHNR, CDR2 FQNEAQ, per germline (reference sequence). J gave up 4 bases and V 3 bases, and 6 bases lay outside the gene matches. The CDR3 is made up of 15 amino acids. CDR3 residues: CASSFQRELSDTQYF. In DNA, the CDR3 is TGTGCCAGCAGCTTCCAGCGGGAGCTTTCAGATACGCAGTATTTT.

This chain links TRBV2 with TRBJ1-2; D ambiguous. The CDR3 sequence is 13 residues long. V was pared by 6 bases and J by 4 bases, with 12 bases between. Germline CDR1 is SNHLY and CDR2 is FYNNEI. The CDR3 DNA reads as TGTGCCAGCAGAGACCGGGAATTCTATGGCTACACCTTC. It encodes CASRDREFYGYTF.

Ten or more counts support this clonotype. The genes are TRBV20-1 and TRBJ2-1; 15 bases are shared with TRBD2. The CDR3 length is 14 residues. V shed 6 bases, J shed 8 bases, and the junction held 5 bases outside the gene matches. Germline V gene lookup returns CDR1 DFQATT and CDR2 SNEGSKA (reference sequence). DNA of the CDR3: TGCAGTGCCACCGGGACTAGCGGGAGGCATGAGCAGTTCTTC. It encodes CSATGTSGRHEQFF.

The rearrangement joins TRBV7-2 to TRBJ2-1; 13 positions match TRBD2. Germline V gene sequence: CDR1 SGHTA, CDR2 FQGNSA. The ends lost 5 bases at V and 11 bases at J; junction bases unmatched: 9. The CDR3 runs 15 residues. The CDR3 region has the DNA TGTGCCAGCAGCGAAACTAGCGGGGGGGCCGGTAAGCAGTTCTTC. It specifies CASSETSGGAGKQFF.

In this sample, this clonotype turned up a few times. Here the CDR3 reads CASSLIGYDTQYF. CDR3 DNA: TGTGCCAGCAGCTTAATAGGGTATGATACGCAGTATTTT. The rearrangement uses TRBV7-2 and TRBJ2-3; D gene uncertain. This CDR3 is 13 amino acids long. Germline V gene sequence: CDR1 SGHTA, CDR2 FQGNSA. V was pared by 2 bases and J by 6 bases, with 9 bases between.

This rearrangement joins TRBV6-5 to TRBJ2-2; no reliable D call. Germline CDR1 is MNHEY and CDR2 is SVGAGI. CDR3 length: 15 residues. Trimming shortened V by 4 bases and J by 2 bases, and 11 bases separated the two germline ends. In nucleotides, the CDR3 is TGTGCCAGCAGTTCCACCGACGGAAACACCGGGGAGCTGTTTTTT. As protein: CASSSTDGNTGELFF.

This clonotype was picked up one time. The V call is TRBV20-1, the J call TRBJ2-5, with D unresolved. Trimming left V 1 base short and J 2 bases short, with 8 bases between. Germline lookup yields CDR1 DFQATT and CDR2 SNEGSKA (reference sequence). CDR3 length: 13 amino acids. The CDR3: CSARVTVQETQYF. In DNA form, the CDR3 reads TGCAGTGCTAGAGTAACAGTACAAGAGACCCAGTACTTC.

V and J are TRBV10-3 and TRBJ1-4; D gene ambiguous. With 4 bases removed from V and 1 base from J, the gap between germline ends came to 7 bases. CDR1 is ENHRY and CDR2 is SYGVKD in the germline V gene. This CDR3 contains 14 residues. This chain's CDR3 is CAISAYGTNEKLFF. The CDR3 nucleotides read TGTGCCATCAGTGCATATGGAACTAATGAAAAACTGTTTTTT.